A single sample gave rise to the 20 T cell receptor beta chains below, sequenced in a study of blood T cell dynamics during melanoma immunotherapy. Measured with immunoSEQ multiplex PCR; TCRdb has only the in-frame clones, and not every one. Here the sample spans about 4,200 clones, 95% to 98% being singletons. The time point denotes: pre-treatment baseline. Here the sequenced sample was effector memory CD8+ T cells from blood, taken from a patient treated with checkpoint blockade. The receptor source for this set is a human donor with melanoma.

J is TRBJ2-6 and V is TRBV1; TRBD1 is the table's D call and was not checked against the DNA. TRBV1 is a listed pseudogene. This CDR3 is built from 18 residues. The CDR3 is CTSSKGCCVQSRANILTF. In DNA, the CDR3 is TGCACCAGCAGTAAGGGGTGTTGTGTACAAAGTCGGGCCAACATCCTGACTTTC.

The V call is TRBV10-3, the J call TRBJ2-1; 9 bases are shared with TRBD2. The germline V gene encodes CDR1 ENHRY and CDR2 SYGVKD. This CDR3 has 18 residues. J lost 0 bases, V lost 6 bases, and 12 bases had no gene match. CDR3 coding DNA: TGTGCCATCAGCAACAGGGGACTAGCAGAAAGCTCCTACAATGAGCAGTTCTTC. Translated: CAISNRGLAESSYNEQFF.

This chain connects TRBV18 to TRBJ2-6; D call uncertain. The CDR3 spans 16 residues. V was clipped by 3 bases and J by 4 bases, with 13 bases between them. From germline, CDR1 is KGHSH and CDR2 LQKENI. The DNA of the CDR3 is TGTGCCAGCTCACCGACGCTTGGGCAAGGGGCCAACGTCCTGACTTTC. Amino acids: CASSPTLGQGANVLTF.

This chain connects TRBV6-4 to TRBJ2-5; D not certain. The J call may be mistaken, given a closer DNA end match to TRBJ2-7. The CDR3 spans 13 residues. Germline assignment: CDR1 MRHNA and CDR2 SNTAGT. CDR3: CASSDSFNTEQYF. The CDR3 coding sequence is TGTGCCAGCAGTGATAGCTTCAACACCGAGCAGTACTTC.

The rearrangement links TRBV9 to TRBJ2-7, with 10 bases that match TRBD1. V dropped 3 bases and J dropped 0; count of bases not matched to a gene: 3. The V gene's germline CDR1 is SGDLS and CDR2 YYNGEE. The CDR3 totals 15 residues. CDR3 sequence: CASSATGGDSYEQYF. The DNA of the CDR3 is TGTGCCAGCAGCGCGACAGGGGGCGACTCCTACGAGCAGTACTTC. Full variable domain (remainder filled in from reference TRBV9 and TRBJ2-7): DSGVTQTPKHLITATGQRVTLRCSPRSGDLSVYWYQQSLDQGLQFLIQYYNGEERAKGNILERFSAQQFPDLHSELNLSSLELGDSALYFCASSATGGDSYEQYFGPGTRLTVT.

The chain carries TRBV2 and TRBJ1-2; 7 bases fit TRBD1. V shed 3 bases, J shed 0 bases, and the junction held 10 bases outside the gene matches. The CDR3 totals 17 residues. Germline-derived CDR1 and CDR2 are SNHLY and FYNNEI. CDR3 region: CASSDSGRQGPNYGYTF. CDR3 sequence (DNA): TGTGCCAGCAGTGACTCCGGGAGACAGGGACCTAACTATGGCTACACCTTC.

V gene TRBV4-1 combines with J gene TRBJ2-3, with D perhaps TRBD2 (5 bases). The CDR3 is 14 amino acids. The germline V and J ends were trimmed by 5 bases and 2 bases, with 11 bases remaining between them. Germline V gene data show CDR1 as MGHRA and CDR2 as YSYEKL. CDR3 sequence (DNA): TGCGCCAGCAGCGTAACGGGATTCACAGATACGCAGTATTTT. Protein product: CASSVTGFTDTQYF.

In nucleotides, the CDR3 is TGTGCCAGCAGTGAAATCCCGGTTGCTAGCGGGGCCGAGCAGTACTTC. It codes for CASSEIPVASGAEQYF. The chain combines TRBV2 with TRBJ2-7, with TRBD2 matching 9 bases. The CDR3 extends over 16 amino acids. Germline CDR1 is SNHLY and CDR2 is FYNNEI. V shed 2 bases, J shed 6 bases, and the junction held 11 bases outside the gene matches.

The chain couples TRBV5-1 to TRBJ2-3; 9 nucleotides align to TRBD1. This CDR3 contains 15 residues. The J segment lost 4 bases and the V segment lost 0 bases, leaving 3 bases of the junction unmatched. Germline lookup yields CDR1 SGHRS and CDR2 YFSETQ. The DNA of the CDR3 is TGCGCCAGCAGCTTGGAGGGACAGGGAGCAGATACGCAGTATTTT. Translation gives CASSLEGQGADTQYF.

The chain uses TRBV11-2 and TRBJ2-7; 7 positions agree with TRBD1. The J segment lost 6 bases and the V segment lost 8 bases, leaving 7 bases of the junction unmatched. The length of the CDR3 is 12 residues. CDR1 and CDR2 from the germline V gene are SGHAT and FQNNGV. The CDR3 region is CASRRQGLEQYF. CDR3 nucleotides: TGTGCCAGCCGCCGACAGGGCCTCGAGCAGTACTTC. Variable domain in full (rest from reference TRBV11-2 and TRBJ2-7): EAGVAQSPRYKIIEKRQSVAFWCNPISGHATLYWYQQILGQGPKLLIQFQNNGVVDDSQLPKDRFSAERLKGVDSTLKIQPAKLEDSAVYLCASRRQGLEQYFGPGTRLTVT.

The chain links TRBV7-8 to TRBJ1-1; 7 bases fit TRBD1. Germline CDR1 is SGHVS and CDR2 is FQNEAQ. CDR3 size: 14 residues. After removal of 5 bases from V and 1 base from J, the junction contained 4 bases not matched to a gene. CDR3 loop: CASSHRGRNTEAFF. CDR3 coding DNA: TGTGCCAGCAGCCACAGGGGCAGGAACACTGAAGCTTTCTTT.

The chain joins TRBV7-3 to TRBJ2-1; the match to TRBD2 covers 8 bases. The CDR3 loop spans 18 amino acids. Germline trimming cut 0 bases from V and 6 bases from J; bases unmatched to any gene: 13. Germline loops: CDR1 SGHTA, CDR2 FQGTGA. The chain's CDR3 is CASSLTPGSGTRSNEQFF. The CDR3, as DNA: TGTGCCAGCAGCTTAACTCCAGGGTCCGGGACTAGAAGCAATGAGCAGTTCTTC. Drawing the rest from reference TRBV7-3 and TRBJ2-1, the complete variable domain is GAGVSQTPSNKVTEKGKYVELRCDPISGHTALYWYRQSLGQGPEFLIYFQGTGAADDSGLPNDRFFAVRPEGSVSTLKIQRTERGDSAVYLCASSLTPGSGTRSNEQFFGPGTRLTVL.

The CDR3: CASSSTQGGSKNIQYF. The CDR3 nucleotides read TGTGCCAGCAGTTCTACTCAGGGGGGGTCCAAAAACATTCAGTACTTC. The chain links TRBV28 to TRBJ2-4; possibly TRBD1 or TRBD2 for D (7 bases each). The ends were cut back, 4 bases at V and 2 bases at J, with 15 bases in the middle. CDR3 size: 16 residues. Germline values: CDR1 MDHEN, CDR2 SYDVKM.

The chain couples TRBV9 to TRBJ2-7; D remains unclear. The V and J ends lost 0 bases and 3 bases respectively, with 10 bases between them. The germline CDR1 and CDR2 sequences are SGDLS and YYNGEE. The CDR3 totals 14 residues. CDR3 sequence: CASSVDSGHYEQYF. CDR3 coding DNA: TGTGCCAGCAGCGTAGATTCGGGCCACTACGAGCAGTACTTC. Complete variable domain (other parts from reference TRBV9 and TRBJ2-7): DSGVTQTPKHLITATGQRVTLRCSPRSGDLSVYWYQQSLDQGLQFLIQYYNGEERAKGNILERFSAQQFPDLHSELNLSSLELGDSALYFCASSVDSGHYEQYFGPGTRLTVT.

The chain joins TRBV27 to TRBJ1-1, with 8 bases matching TRBD1. J was trimmed by 4 bases and V by 2 bases; bases with no gene match: 6. Germline V gives CDR1 MNHEY, CDR2 SMNVEV (reference sequence). This CDR3 is built from 15 residues. CDR3 loop: CASSLGTGFGTEAFF. For the CDR3, the DNA is TGTGCCAGCAGTTTAGGGACAGGTTTTGGCACTGAAGCTTTCTTT.

The rearrangement links TRBV2 to TRBJ1-2; 10 bases line up with TRBD1. The trim removed 2 bases at V and 5 bases at J, leaving 8 bases unmatched. The CDR3 loop spans 16 amino acids. Germline assignment: CDR1 SNHLY and CDR2 FYNNEI. DNA of the CDR3: TGTGCCAGCAGTGAATACCGACAGGGGGCGAAGTATGGCTACACCTTC. This sequence encodes CASSEYRQGAKYGYTF.

The genes are TRBV9 and TRBJ2-7; the match to TRBD2 covers 15 bases. Germline V CDR1 and CDR2: SGDLS, YYNGEE. The CDR3 sequence is 15 residues long. The trim removed 3 bases at V and 6 bases at J, leaving 4 bases unmatched. Here the CDR3 DNA reads TGTGCCAGCAGCGAGGGACTAGCGGGAGGCGGCGAGCAGTACTTC. It encodes CASSEGLAGGGEQYF.

J is TRBJ2-2 and V is TRBV19; TRBD1 aligns across 10 bases. Germline V lookup: CDR1 LNHDA, CDR2 SQIVND (reference sequence). The trim removed 5 bases at V and 5 bases at J, leaving 5 bases unmatched. This CDR3 spans 15 amino acids. The CDR3 is CASSRGTGETGELFF. Written as DNA, the CDR3 is TGTGCCAGTAGTCGGGGGACAGGGGAGACCGGGGAGCTGTTTTTT.

The chain couples TRBV5-8 to TRBJ1-2; D gene ambiguous. The CDR3 is made up of 14 amino acids. Trimming stripped 0 bases from V and 4 bases from J, with 10 bases between. In germline, CDR1 is SGHTS, CDR2 YDEGEE. CDR3 residues: CASSLVVPGYGYTF. The CDR3 nucleotides are TGTGCCAGCAGCTTGGTGGTCCCCGGCTATGGCTACACCTTC.

The chain is built from TRBV4-1 and TRBJ2-1; 7 nucleotides match TRBD2. J lost 0 bases, V lost 2 bases, and 7 bases had no gene match. This CDR3 comprises 17 residues. Germline V CDR1 and CDR2: MGHRA, YSYEKL. For the CDR3, the DNA is TGCGCCAGCAGCCAACCGAGAGGCGGGAGCTCCTACAATGAGCAGTTCTTC. Protein: CASSQPRGGSSYNEQFF.